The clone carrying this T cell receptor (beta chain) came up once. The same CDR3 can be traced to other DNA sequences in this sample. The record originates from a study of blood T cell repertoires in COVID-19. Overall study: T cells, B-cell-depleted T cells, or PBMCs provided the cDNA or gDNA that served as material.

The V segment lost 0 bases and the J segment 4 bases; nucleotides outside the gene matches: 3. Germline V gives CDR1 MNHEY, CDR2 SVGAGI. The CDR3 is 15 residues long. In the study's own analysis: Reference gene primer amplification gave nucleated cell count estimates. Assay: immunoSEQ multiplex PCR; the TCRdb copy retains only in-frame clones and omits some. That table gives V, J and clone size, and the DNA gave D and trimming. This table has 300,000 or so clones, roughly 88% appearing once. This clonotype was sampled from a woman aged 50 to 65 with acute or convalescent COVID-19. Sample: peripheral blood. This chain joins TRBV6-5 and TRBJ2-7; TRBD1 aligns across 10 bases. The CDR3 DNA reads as TGTGCCAGCAGTTACTCGGGGACAGGGGAATACGAGCAGTACTTC. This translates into CASSYSGTGEYEQYF.